The present T cell receptor (beta chain) was sequenced within a study of T cell repertoires in cytomegalovirus infection. On the study more broadly: It can be stated that public TCR beta signatures indicated CMV infection as well as a matching HLA type. General observations from the study: CMV carriers having the relevant HLA were flagged by cumulative public TCR beta family frequency. Within the response measured ex vivo, HLA-C-restricted CMV-specific TCR beta clonotypes were dominant.

Using its own MiXCR run on the reads, TCRdb lists one record per CDR3 protein. The sample comprises 290,000 or so distinct CDR3 sequences, around 10% of which are singletons, and approximately 2.3% rests with the top ten. This clonotype was picked up many times. The antigen remains unidentified. V was trimmed by 4 bases and J by 0 bases, leaving 7 bases between them. The CDR3 consists of 14 residues. Germline assignment: CDR1 SEHNR and CDR2 FQNEAQ (reference sequence). What was sequenced was PBMCs. This TCR was recovered from a human donor in good health (CMV status not recorded). Some clones in this sample may be carry-over from other donors' samples. The genes are TRBV7-9 and TRBJ2-4; D unclear. The CDR3 nucleotides read TGTGCCAGCAGCTACGGCAAAGCCAAAAACATTCAGTACTTC. This gives the protein CASSYGKAKNIQYF.